This passage covers 21 T cell receptor beta chains from one sample sequenced in a study of chemoradiotherapy in HPV16-positive cancers. TCRdb keeps only in-frame clones here, not all; method: immunoSEQ multiplex PCR. The repertoire holds 4,500 or so clones, with approximately 90% as singletons. This material consisted of tumor tissue, taken from a patient who underwent chemoradiotherapy. These receptors were taken from a human donor with HPV-associated anogenital cancer.

The V and J genes are TRBV11-2 and TRBJ1-6, with D unresolved. The germline CDR1 and CDR2 sequences are SGHAT and FQNNGV. The V gene lost 0 bases and the J gene lost 1 base, with 10 bases spanning the gap. This CDR3 is 17 amino acids long. This CDR3 is CASSLDALWSYNSPLHF. For the CDR3, the DNA is TGTGCCAGCAGCTTAGACGCGCTATGGTCCTATAATTCACCCCTCCACTTT.

This clone has just one count. The chain has TRBV27 and TRBJ1-5; maybe TRBD1 (5 bases). The CDR3 covers 13 residues. The ends were cut back, 5 bases at V and 4 bases at J, with 9 bases in the middle. Germline loops: CDR1 MNHEY, CDR2 SMNVEV (reference sequence). CDR3 protein: CASSGGYNQPQHF. CDR3 sequence (DNA): TGTGCCAGCAGTGGGGGTTATAATCAGCCCCAGCATTTT.

Note on this clone: Other DNA sequences in this specimen translate into the identical CDR3. This sequence joins TRBV7-2 and TRBJ2-5, with 10 positions matching TRBD2. V was clipped by 1 base and J by 2 bases; unmatched bases: 4. The CDR3 is 16 amino acids. Germline V gene sequence: CDR1 SGHTA, CDR2 FQGNSA. CDR3 protein: CASSLGLAGEQETQYF. The CDR3 DNA follows: TGTGCCAGCAGCTTAGGCCTAGCGGGGGAACAAGAGACCCAGTACTTC.

This clone was seen only a few times. In DNA form, the CDR3 reads TGTGCCAGCAGCCAACAAATGGGACTAGCGGGGGGAAAGCAGTTCTTC. Protein product: CASSQQMGLAGGKQFF. J is TRBJ2-1 and V is TRBV7-9; 15 bases fit TRBD2. The V and J ends lost 5 bases and 11 bases, in that order; junction bases with no gene match: 10. This CDR3 comprises 16 residues. In germline, CDR1 is SEHNR, CDR2 FQNEAQ (reference sequence).

A single count supports this clone. V gene TRBV28 combines with J gene TRBJ1-2, with D uncertain. The germline V gene encodes CDR1 MDHEN and CDR2 SYDVKM. This CDR3 contains 14 residues. V gave up 7 bases and J gave up 4 bases, with 16 bases separating them. The CDR3 DNA sequence: TGTGCCAGCACCCTGACTGATCTGGGCTATGGCTACACCTTC. Amino acids: CASTLTDLGYGYTF.

This clone was picked up a small number of times. V gene TRBV5-1 combines with J gene TRBJ2-7; TRBD1 aligns across 8 bases. The length of the CDR3 is 16 residues. With 0 bases clipped from V and 4 bases from J, the junction kept 9 bases outside the gene matches. Germline V gene lookup returns CDR1 SGHRS and CDR2 YFSETQ. The CDR3 sequence is CASSLGGTGGIYEQYF. The CDR3 region has the DNA TGCGCCAGCAGCTTGGGTGGGACAGGAGGGATATACGAGCAGTACTTC.

The chain has TRBV7-8 and TRBJ2-3; 9 bases are shared with TRBD2. This CDR3 has 15 amino acids. The germline V gene has CDR1 SGHVS and CDR2 FQNEAQ. Losses at the gene ends were 5 bases for V and 3 bases for J; bases not matched to a gene: 6. CDR3 in amino acids: CASSPLAGKTDTQYF. The CDR3 nucleotides read TGTGCCAGCAGCCCGCTAGCGGGAAAAACAGATACGCAGTATTTT.

V gene TRBV19 combines with J gene TRBJ1-4; D not certain. The CDR3 contains 12 residues. V shed 7 bases and J shed 8 bases, with 11 bases lying between them. CDR1 LNHDA and CDR2 SQIVND come from the germline V gene (reference sequence). The CDR3 spells CASTLKSEKLFF. In DNA, the CDR3 is TGTGCCAGTACCCTCAAGAGCGAAAAACTGTTTTTT.

V and J are TRBV5-1 and TRBJ1-1; no definite D call. This CDR3 is built from 14 residues. Germline V gene sequence: CDR1 SGHRS, CDR2 YFSETQ. The V end lost 6 bases, the J end lost 2 bases, and 14 bases lay between the germline ends. CDR3 sequence reads: CASTKTTGNTEAFF. CDR3 DNA sequence: TGCGCCAGCACCAAGACGACTGGAAACACTGAAGCTTTCTTT.

V gene TRBV19 combines with J gene TRBJ2-2, with a weak D call TRBD2 (5 bases). V shed 3 bases and J shed 13 bases, with 21 bases lying between them. Germline-derived CDR1 and CDR2 are LNHDA and SQIVND (reference sequence). The CDR3 extends over 15 amino acids. In DNA form, the CDR3 reads TGTGCCAGTAGTATCCCGGCTAGCCTTGGACGGGGGCTGTTTTTT. The encoded protein is CASSIPASLGRGLFF. Supplemented by reference TRBV19 and TRBJ2-2, the full variable domain reads DGGITQSPKYLFRKEGQNVTLSCEQNLNHDAMYWYRQDPGQGLRLIYYSQIVNDFQKGDIAEGYSVSREKKESFPLTVTSAQKNPTAFYLCASSIPASLGRGLFFGEGSRLTVL.

V usage is TRBV19 and J usage is TRBJ1-1; TRBD1 might be the D (6 bases). This CDR3 comprises 18 residues. With 0 bases removed from V and 5 bases from J, the gap between germline ends came to 22 bases. Looked up from germline, CDR1 is LNHDA and CDR2 is SQIVND (reference sequence). CDR3 sequence: CASSIDGPGRRGRTEAFF. CDR3 sequence (DNA): TGTGCCAGTAGTATAGATGGACCTGGCAGGAGGGGGAGAACTGAAGCTTTCTTT.

V is TRBV7-8 and J is TRBJ2-2; D ambiguous. CDR1 is SGHVS and CDR2 is FQNEAQ in the germline V gene. The length of the CDR3 is 14 residues. V gave up 3 bases and J gave up 2 bases, with 7 bases separating them. Here the CDR3 DNA reads TGTGCCAGCAGCTTGGACCCCAACACCGGGGAGCTGTTTTTT. It is translated as CASSLDPNTGELFF.

V usage is TRBV6-5 and J usage is TRBJ1-2; D may be TRBD1 (6 bases). V dropped 2 bases and J dropped 4 bases, with 8 bases sitting between them. Germline CDR1 MNHEY, CDR2 SVGAGI. The CDR3 is 13 amino acids. The CDR3 nucleotides are TGTGCCAGCAGTTACGACAGGTCCTATGGCTACACCTTC. Its translation is CASSYDRSYGYTF.

This chain connects TRBV30 to TRBJ2-2, with TRBD2 as a possible D gene (5 bases). The germline V gene has CDR1 GTSNPN and CDR2 SVGIG (reference sequence). The CDR3 length is 17 residues. Trimming removed 3 bases from V and 0 bases from J, with 17 bases in between. The CDR3 protein is CAWSPSGSRTNTGELFF. The CDR3 DNA reads as TGTGCCTGGAGCCCCAGCGGATCGCGGACGAACACCGGGGAGCTGTTTTTT.

This clone appeared a few times. The chain couples TRBV11-2 to TRBJ1-2; the D gene is possibly TRBD1 (5 bases). The CDR3 covers 13 residues. V lost 7 bases and J lost 2, with 11 bases in between. Germline CDR1 reads SGHAT; CDR2 reads FQNNGV. CDR3 sequence reads: CASTPDRNYGYTF. For the CDR3, the DNA is TGTGCCAGCACCCCAGACAGAAACTATGGCTACACCTTC. The variable domain in full, with the rest retrieved from reference TRBV11-2 and TRBJ1-2, is EAGVAQSPRYKIIEKRQSVAFWCNPISGHATLYWYQQILGQGPKLLIQFQNNGVVDDSQLPKDRFSAERLKGVDSTLKIQPAKLEDSAVYLCASTPDRNYGYTFGSGTRLTVV.

V gene TRBV7-2 combines with J gene TRBJ1-4, with D possibly being TRBD1 (6 bases). V gave up 1 base and J gave up 13 bases, with 13 bases separating them. CDR1 and CDR2 from the germline V gene are SGHTA and FQGNSA. CDR3 length: 13 residues. CDR3 DNA sequence: TGTGCCAGCAGCTTAGACGGGGGCGGGATACTGTTTTTT. Its translation is CASSLDGGGILFF.

This sequence joins TRBV14 and TRBJ1-5; possible D gene TRBD1, 6 bases. Germline CDR1 reads SGHDN; CDR2 reads FVKESK. This CDR3 contains 13 residues. The V end was cut by 1 base, the J end by 6 bases, with 7 bases between. The CDR3 region is CASSQARGQPQHF. The CDR3 DNA is TGTGCCAGCAGCCAAGCCAGGGGTCAGCCCCAGCATTTT.

CDR3 sequence reads: CASSLRGGPGETQYF. CDR3 in DNA: TGTGCCAGCAGCTTAAGAGGGGGTCCCGGGGAGACCCAGTACTTC. V usage is TRBV7-3 and J usage is TRBJ2-5; D perhaps matches TRBD1 (6 bases). V was clipped by 1 base and J by 5 bases, with 14 bases between them. This CDR3 is 15 amino acids long. CDR1 and CDR2 (germline): SGHTA, FQGTGA.

This clone showed up just a few times. The chain carries TRBV30 and TRBJ2-6; the D is unclear. Trimming took off 2 bases at V and 1 base at J, with 12 bases between the two ends. This CDR3 is built from 16 residues. CDR1 is GTSNPN and CDR2 is SVGIG in the germline V gene (reference sequence). CDR3 protein: CAWSRSRRSGANVLTF. In DNA form, the CDR3 reads TGTGCCTGGAGTAGGAGTCGGCGTTCTGGGGCCAACGTCCTGACTTTC.

This clone was recorded a few times. The rearrangement joins TRBV7-2 to TRBJ2-3; no reliable D call. V lost 3 bases and J lost 3, with 10 bases in between. The CDR3 has 14 residues. CDR1 and CDR2 (germline): SGHTA, FQGNSA. CDR3 sequence (DNA): TGTGCCAGCAGCTTGTGGCAGTCTACAGATACGCAGTATTTT. It translates to CASSLWQSTDTQYF.

The rearrangement links TRBV5-5 to TRBJ2-5; possible D gene TRBD2, 6 bases. This CDR3 comprises 14 residues. Trimming left V 5 bases short and J 2 bases short, with 13 bases between. Germline loops: CDR1 SGHKS, CDR2 YYEKEE (reference sequence). For the CDR3, the DNA is TGTGCCAGCAGGGGGTGGGGGGTACAAGAGACCCAGTACTTC. Its translation: CASRGWGVQETQYF.